The 2 T cell receptor beta chains given below trace back to one sample, sequenced in a study of shared clonotypes between healthy human individuals. TCRdb's table, derived via immunoSEQ multiplex PCR, lists solely in-frame clones and lacks some. The table lists about 1.1 million clones, 75% to 85% of them singletons. Sequencing was carried out using memory CD4+ T cells from PBMCs. The subset is: CD45RA-negative fraction. The source of these receptors is a man between 18 and 35 years old in good health. Some clones in this sample may be carry-over from other donors' samples.

J is TRBJ2-7 and V is TRBV5-8; TRBD2 matches 12 bases. CDR1 is SGHTS and CDR2 is YDEGEE in the germline V gene. V shed 3 bases, J shed 4 bases, and the junction held 11 bases outside the gene matches. The CDR3 consists of 17 residues. As DNA, the CDR3 is TGTGCCAGCAGCTACGTACCTAGCGGGAGGGGTGCATACGAGCAGTACTTC. It translates to CASSYVPSGRGAYEQYF.

This clone was observed many times. The rearrangement joins TRBV2 to TRBJ1-1, with 11 positions matching TRBD1. V was pared by 5 bases and J by 7 bases, with 12 bases of the junction left unmatched. This CDR3 is built from 16 residues. CDR1 SNHLY and CDR2 FYNNEI come from the germline V gene. For the CDR3, the DNA is TGTGCCAGCAGTTCTGGACAGGGGGCGAAGGGGGATGAAGCTTTCTTT. This encodes CASSSGQGAKGDEAFF.